Each of the 28 T cell receptor beta chains below was sequenced from the same sample in a study of high-grade serous ovarian cancer treatment subgroups (dated by TCRdb to 2020 to 2022). The method was the immunoSEQ multiplex PCR assay. TCRdb stores this immuneACCESS table with in-frame sequences only. Part of the clones is absent; in the studies checked, under half of the shortfall reflects unresolved V genes, and no reason is known for the rest. In all, the sample holds 6,000 to 7,000 clones, and about 81% of those were seen once. In total, the top ten clones hold around 9.3% of the sample. The tumor samples were collected prior to definitive surgery or chemotherapy. Sequenced material: tumor tissue. The receptors originated from a human donor with high-grade serous ovarian cancer.

This clone was detected only once. The V and J genes are TRBV10-2 and TRBJ2-1; TRBD2 matches at 12 bases. Unmatched junction bases numbered 4, after V lost 2 bases and J lost 8 bases. The CDR3 consists of 15 residues. Looked up from germline, CDR1 is WSHSY and CDR2 is SAAADI. This chain's CDR3 is CASSEPSGGAYEQFF. CDR3 coding DNA: TGCGCCAGCAGTGAGCCTAGCGGGGGGGCCTATGAGCAGTTCTTC.

This sequence joins TRBV4-3 and TRBJ2-5; TRBD2 is a possible D gene (5 bases). V gave up 0 bases and J gave up 10 bases, with 15 bases separating them. Germline lookup yields CDR1 LGHNA and CDR2 YSLEER. The CDR3 loop spans 14 amino acids. CDR3 amino acids: CASSQDASSPLQYF. For the CDR3, the DNA is TGCGCCAGCAGCCAAGACGCTAGCAGCCCGCTCCAGTACTTC.

V is TRBV7-8 and J is TRBJ1-5, with D perhaps matching TRBD1 (6 bases). Germline values: CDR1 SGHVS, CDR2 FQNEAQ. This CDR3 has 15 residues. Trimming took off 1 base at V and 7 bases at J, with 14 bases between the two ends. The CDR3: CASSLERGGWQPQHF. CDR3 bases: TGTGCCAGCAGCTTAGAGAGAGGGGGTTGGCAGCCCCAGCATTTT.

V and J are TRBV27 and TRBJ1-2, with a tentative D call TRBD1 (6 bases). V was shortened by 6 bases and J by 2 bases, with 13 bases between the two germline ends. CDR3 length equals 14 residues. Germline V CDR1 and CDR2: MNHEY, SMNVEV (reference sequence). CDR3 coding DNA: TGTGCCAGCAGCCAGACAGGAAGGAACTATGGCTACACCTTC. Amino acids: CASSQTGRNYGYTF.

The CDR3 nucleotides are TGTGCCTGGAGTGTACCTGGGGGGCGCTCGACCAAACAGTACTTC. Translating gives CAWSVPGGRSTKQYF. This rearrangement joins TRBV30 to TRBJ2-7; tentatively, D is TRBD1 or TRBD2 (6 bases each). The germline V gene encodes CDR1 GTSNPN and CDR2 SVGIG (reference sequence). V shed 0 bases and J shed 10 bases, with 22 bases lying between them. The CDR3 consists of 15 residues.

As regards this clone: At one of its ends the junction is not consistent with the germline gene, which may arise from a read error. V is TRBV5-4 and J is TRBJ2-3, with 8 bases identical to TRBD2. Germline CDR1 reads SGHNT; CDR2 reads YYREEE (reference sequence). This CDR3 spans 16 amino acids. This CDR3 is CANSLAGRGDTDTQYF. In DNA, the CDR3 is TGTGCCAACAGCTTGGCCGGGCGGGGGGACACAGATACGCAGTATTTT.

The chain is built from TRBV7-9 and TRBJ1-2, with D perhaps matching TRBD1 (5 bases). The CDR3 has 14 amino acids. Trimming pared 2 bases from V and 8 bases from J, leaving 15 bases between. CDR1 is SEHNR, CDR2 FQNEAQ, per germline (reference sequence). The CDR3 loop is CASSLSGGAKGYTF. The CDR3, as DNA: TGTGCCAGCAGCTTATCTGGTGGGGCTAAGGGCTACACCTTC.

The rearrangement uses TRBV10-1 and TRBJ2-1, with 9 bases fitting TRBD2. This CDR3 is built from 15 residues. V gave up 5 bases and J gave up 8 bases; unmatched junction bases: 10. From germline, CDR1 is WNHNN and CDR2 SYGVQD (reference sequence). The CDR3 loop is CASSYLAGEGDEQFF. The CDR3 coding sequence is TGCGCCAGCAGTTATTTAGCGGGAGAGGGCGATGAGCAGTTCTTC.

V gene TRBV5-4 combines with J gene TRBJ2-3, with D maybe TRBD2 (6 bases). Germline values: CDR1 SGHNT, CDR2 YYREEE (reference sequence). V was trimmed by 4 bases and J by 2 bases, leaving 14 bases between them. CDR3 length: 15 amino acids. CDR3 region: CASSLRTTATDTQYF. Here the CDR3 DNA reads TGTGCCAGCAGCCTAAGGACTACCGCCACAGATACGCAGTATTTT.

V usage is TRBV7-2 and J usage is TRBJ1-5; the D is unclear. CDR1 is SGHTA and CDR2 is FQGNSA in the germline V gene. The CDR3 sequence is 15 residues long. V gave up 1 base and J gave up 6 bases, with 13 bases separating them. The CDR3 here is CASSLENWFSQPQHF. As DNA, the CDR3 is TGTGCCAGCAGCTTAGAGAACTGGTTCTCTCAGCCCCAGCATTTT.

The V and J genes are TRBV2 and TRBJ2-1; perhaps TRBD2 as D (6 bases). The CDR3 spans 16 residues. Deletions cut 7 bases from V and 0 bases from J, with 16 bases between. CDR1 and CDR2 (germline): SNHLY, FYNNEI. The CDR3 DNA follows: TGTGCCAGCAAAAGATTTATAGCGGCCTCCTACAATGAGCAGTTCTTC. Protein: CASKRFIAASYNEQFF.

The chain employs TRBV12-5 and TRBJ2-2; tentative D call: TRBD2 (5 bases). The V end lost 5 bases, the J end lost 5 bases, and 21 bases lay between the germline ends. This CDR3 comprises 17 residues. The germline V gene encodes CDR1 LGHNT and CDR2 FRNRAP. As DNA, the CDR3 is TGTGCTAGTGGTCAGCCCTTTGAGGGCAGACCTACCGGGGAGCTGTTTTTT. Translating gives CASGQPFEGRPTGELFF.

The rearrangement uses TRBV5-6 and TRBJ2-4; a weak D match, TRBD2 (6 bases). The CDR3 loop spans 14 amino acids. Trimming removed 2 bases at V and 7 bases at J, with 13 bases between. CDR1 is SGHDT and CDR2 is YYEEEE in the germline V gene. CDR3 sequence: CASSFSSASNIQYF. CDR3 DNA sequence: TGTGCCAGCAGCTTCTCTAGCGCATCGAACATTCAGTACTTC.

The chain recombines TRBV7-2 with TRBJ2-7, with a weak D call TRBD2 (5 bases). The CDR3 has 13 residues. CDR1 and CDR2 (germline): SGHTA, FQGNSA. Trimming shortened V by 0 bases and J by 7 bases, and 10 bases separated the two germline ends. CDR3 sequence: CASSLAGAGEQYF. In DNA form, the CDR3 reads TGTGCCAGCAGCTTAGCGGGAGCTGGAGAGCAGTACTTC.

A few counts support this clone. This chain connects TRBV6-5 to TRBJ1-2, with D uncertain. V was trimmed by 6 bases and J by 4 bases, leaving 9 bases between them. Germline V gene sequence: CDR1 MNHEY, CDR2 SVGAGI. This CDR3 region has 12 residues. The CDR3 region is CASSTKTYGYTF. The CDR3 nucleotides are TGTGCCAGCAGCACAAAGACCTATGGCTACACCTTC.

The sample holds a few counts of this clone. The genes are TRBV29-1 and TRBJ1-2, with a possible D match to TRBD1 (5 bases). The CDR3 length is 11 residues. CDR1 is SQVTM and CDR2 is ANQGSEA in the germline V gene. In DNA form, the CDR3 reads TGCAGTGCCGGGGCAGACTATGGCTACACCTTC. Amino acid sequence: CSAGADYGYTF.

This chain uses TRBV5-1 with TRBJ2-1; TRBD2 agrees at 8 bases. V was clipped by 3 bases and J by 3 bases; unmatched bases: 8. CDR1 is SGHRS and CDR2 is YFSETQ in the germline V gene. This CDR3 is 16 amino acids long. Here the CDR3 DNA reads TGCGCCAGCAGCTCAACCGGGACTAGGGGCTACAATGAGCAGTTCTTC. Amino acids: CASSSTGTRGYNEQFF.

The table lists this clone with a count of one. The V gene is TRBV28, the J gene TRBJ2-5; 7 bases are shared with TRBD1. The end of the DNA is better explained by TRBJ2-7, so the J call may be wrong. Germline V gene sequence: CDR1 MDHEN, CDR2 SYDVKM. The CDR3 length is 15 residues. The CDR3 DNA sequence: TGTGCCAGCAGTTTAGCGGCAGGGGGTAGCTACGAGCAGTACTTC. Its protein product is CASSLAAGGSYEQYF.

The V gene is TRBV29-1, the J gene TRBJ1-4; unclear D gene. The CDR3 contains 14 residues. The germline V and J ends were trimmed by 2 bases and 8 bases, with 15 bases remaining between them. Germline loops: CDR1 SQVTM, CDR2 ANQGSEA. The CDR3 spells CSVESAPEGEKLFF. CDR3 nucleotides: TGCAGCGTTGAATCGGCCCCGGAGGGCGAAAAACTGTTTTTT.

This chain links TRBV19 with TRBJ2-7, with D possibly matching TRBD1 (6 bases). CDR1 and CDR2 (germline): LNHDA, SQIVND (reference sequence). V dropped 5 bases and J dropped 0 bases, with 11 bases sitting between them. CDR3 length: 14 amino acids. The CDR3 coding sequence is TGTGCCAGTAGTTTTGGACAGACCTCCTACGAGCAGTACTTC. Its protein is CASSFGQTSYEQYF. The variable domain in full, completed from reference TRBV19 and TRBJ2-7, reads DGGITQSPKYLFRKEGQNVTLSCEQNLNHDAMYWYRQDPGQGLRLIYYSQIVNDFQKGDIAEGYSVSREKKESFPLTVTSAQKNPTAFYLCASSFGQTSYEQYFGPGTRLTVT.

This chain connects TRBV28 to TRBJ1-4; the D gene is possibly TRBD1 (6 bases). Germline V gene sequence: CDR1 MDHEN, CDR2 SYDVKM. V was pared by 6 bases and J by 0 bases, with 14 bases between. This CDR3 is built from 16 residues. CDR3 sequence (DNA): TGTGCCAGCAGCCTCCCCGGGACAACAACTAATGAAAAACTGTTTTTT. The encoded protein is CASSLPGTTTNEKLFF.

This clone was seen more than once but under ten times. This rearrangement joins TRBV11-2 to TRBJ2-2; D is unresolved. Germline CDR1 and CDR2: SGHAT and FQNNGV. V lost 5 bases and J 1 base, leaving 11 bases between the germline ends. This CDR3 spans 15 amino acids. In DNA form, the CDR3 reads TGTGCCAGCAGCCCAAGACACCAGAACACCGGGGAGCTGTTTTTT. It codes for CASSPRHQNTGELFF.

DNA of the CDR3: TGTGCCAGCAGTACCCCCGGGACTAGCAATGAGCAGTTCTTC. This sequence encodes CASSTPGTSNEQFF. The chain is built from TRBV6-6 and TRBJ2-1, with 8 nucleotides matching TRBD2. This CDR3 spans 14 amino acids. The germline V gene encodes CDR1 MNHNY and CDR2 SVGAGI (reference sequence). The trim removed 5 bases at V and 6 bases at J, leaving 6 bases unmatched.

The chain links TRBV6-1 to TRBJ2-5; 11 bases fit TRBD1. This CDR3 is built from 15 residues. Trimming at V came to 4 bases and at J to 13 bases, leaving 14 bases not matched to a gene. The V gene's germline CDR1 is MNHNS and CDR2 SASEGT. In nucleotides, the CDR3 is TGTGCCAGCAGTGGAGGGACAGGGGGGCAGAAGGGGCGGTACTTC. Translating it yields CASSGGTGGQKGRYF.

J is TRBJ2-7 and V is TRBV4-1, with unresolved D. The CDR3 is 13 residues long. Germline CDR1 MGHRA, CDR2 YSYEKL. Trimming removed 4 bases from V and 0 bases from J, with 7 bases in between. CDR3 sequence (DNA): TGCGCCAGCAGCCGCCAAATCTCCTACGAGCAGTACTTC. Its protein is CASSRQISYEQYF.

The chain uses TRBV6-1 and TRBJ1-6; D gene ambiguous. Germline V gene lookup returns CDR1 MNHNS and CDR2 SASEGT. V was pared by 8 bases and J by 9 bases, with 11 bases between. The CDR3 is made up of 12 amino acids. The CDR3 loop is CASALIGSPLHF. CDR3 nucleotides: TGTGCCAGCGCCCTGATAGGTTCACCCCTCCACTTT.

This clone has only one observation. This chain connects TRBV27 to TRBJ2-3; TRBD2 matches at 14 bases. This CDR3 comprises 17 residues. The junction had 4 bases not matched to a gene; V was cut back by 2 bases and J by 3 bases. Germline CDR1 and CDR2: MNHEY and SMNVEV (reference sequence). The CDR3 sequence is CASSLGTSGRYTDTQYF. The CDR3 DNA reads TGTGCCAGCAGTTTAGGGACTAGCGGGAGATATACAGATACGCAGTATTTT.

The chain is built from TRBV6-6 and TRBJ1-3, with D unresolved. Germline loops: CDR1 MNHNY, CDR2 SVGAGI (reference sequence). V lost 2 bases, J lost 8 bases, and 7 bases lay in between. The CDR3 sequence is 12 residues long. CDR3 DNA: TGTGCCAGCAGTTACCTCTCAGACACCATATATTTT. Translation gives CASSYLSDTIYF.